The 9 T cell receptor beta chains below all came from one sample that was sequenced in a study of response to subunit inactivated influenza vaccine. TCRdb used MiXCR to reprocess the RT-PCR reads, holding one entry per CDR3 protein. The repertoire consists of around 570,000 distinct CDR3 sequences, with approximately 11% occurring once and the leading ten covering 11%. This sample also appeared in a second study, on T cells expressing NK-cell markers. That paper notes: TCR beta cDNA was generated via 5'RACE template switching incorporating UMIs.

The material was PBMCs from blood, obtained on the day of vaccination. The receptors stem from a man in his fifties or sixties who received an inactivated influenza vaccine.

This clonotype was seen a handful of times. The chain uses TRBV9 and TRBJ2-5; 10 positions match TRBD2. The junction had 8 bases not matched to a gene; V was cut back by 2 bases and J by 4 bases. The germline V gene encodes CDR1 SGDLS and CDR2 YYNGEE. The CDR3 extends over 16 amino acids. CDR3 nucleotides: TGTGCCAGCAGCGTTGGGGCACTAGCGGGAAGAGAGACCCAGTACTTC. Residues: CASSVGALAGRETQYF.

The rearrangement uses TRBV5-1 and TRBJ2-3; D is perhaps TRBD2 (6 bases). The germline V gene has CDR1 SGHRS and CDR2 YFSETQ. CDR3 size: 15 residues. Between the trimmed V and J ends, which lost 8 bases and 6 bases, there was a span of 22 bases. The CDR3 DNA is TGCGCCAGTATCTACGGGACTCAACGGGAGGATACGCAGTATTTT. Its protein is CASIYGTQREDTQYF.

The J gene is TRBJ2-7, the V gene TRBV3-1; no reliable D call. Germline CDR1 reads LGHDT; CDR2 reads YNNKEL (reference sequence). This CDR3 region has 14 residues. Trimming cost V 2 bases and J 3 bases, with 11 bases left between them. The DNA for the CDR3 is TGTGCCAGCAGCCAAAGGCGGCAGAGCTACGAGCAGTACTTC. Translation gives CASSQRRQSYEQYF.

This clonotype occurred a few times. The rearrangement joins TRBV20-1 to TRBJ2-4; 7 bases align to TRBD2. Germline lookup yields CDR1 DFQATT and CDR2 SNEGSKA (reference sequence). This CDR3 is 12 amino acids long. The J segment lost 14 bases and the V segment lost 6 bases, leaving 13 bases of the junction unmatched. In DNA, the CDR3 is TGCAGTGCCCGACCGGGGGGACGAACGGAGTACTTC. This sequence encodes CSARPGGRTEYF.

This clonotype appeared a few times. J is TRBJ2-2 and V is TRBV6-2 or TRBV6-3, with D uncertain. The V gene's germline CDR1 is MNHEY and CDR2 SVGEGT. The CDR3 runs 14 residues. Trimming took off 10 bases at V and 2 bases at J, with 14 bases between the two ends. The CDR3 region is CATVNGFNTGELFF. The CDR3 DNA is TGTGCCACCGTAAACGGTTTTAACACCGGGGAGCTGTTTTTT.

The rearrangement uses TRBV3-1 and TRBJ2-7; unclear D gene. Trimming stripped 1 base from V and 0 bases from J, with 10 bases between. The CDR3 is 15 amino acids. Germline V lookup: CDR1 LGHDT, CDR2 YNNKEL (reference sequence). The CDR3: CASSQGTDSSYEQYF. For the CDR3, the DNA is TGTGCCAGCAGCCAAGGGACCGATAGCTCCTACGAGCAGTACTTC.

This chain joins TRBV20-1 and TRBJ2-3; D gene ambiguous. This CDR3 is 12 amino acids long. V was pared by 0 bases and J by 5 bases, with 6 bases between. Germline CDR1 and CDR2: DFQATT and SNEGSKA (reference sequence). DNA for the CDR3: TGCAGTGCTAGAGATCAGATAGATACGCAGTATTTT. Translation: CSARDQIDTQYF.

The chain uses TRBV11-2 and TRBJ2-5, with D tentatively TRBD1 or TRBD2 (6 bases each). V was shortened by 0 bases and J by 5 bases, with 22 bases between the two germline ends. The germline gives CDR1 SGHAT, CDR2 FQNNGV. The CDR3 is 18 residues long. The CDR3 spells CASSLEWVGGGEMETQYF. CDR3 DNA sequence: TGTGCCAGCAGCTTAGAATGGGTAGGAGGGGGAGAAATGGAGACCCAGTACTTC.

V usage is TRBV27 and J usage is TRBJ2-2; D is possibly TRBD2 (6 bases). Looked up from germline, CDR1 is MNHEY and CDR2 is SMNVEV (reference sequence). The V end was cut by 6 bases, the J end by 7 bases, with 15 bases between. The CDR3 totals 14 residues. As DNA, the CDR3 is TGTGCCAGCAGCCTCCGGGGGTGGGACGGGGAGCTGTTTTTT. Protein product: CASSLRGWDGELFF.